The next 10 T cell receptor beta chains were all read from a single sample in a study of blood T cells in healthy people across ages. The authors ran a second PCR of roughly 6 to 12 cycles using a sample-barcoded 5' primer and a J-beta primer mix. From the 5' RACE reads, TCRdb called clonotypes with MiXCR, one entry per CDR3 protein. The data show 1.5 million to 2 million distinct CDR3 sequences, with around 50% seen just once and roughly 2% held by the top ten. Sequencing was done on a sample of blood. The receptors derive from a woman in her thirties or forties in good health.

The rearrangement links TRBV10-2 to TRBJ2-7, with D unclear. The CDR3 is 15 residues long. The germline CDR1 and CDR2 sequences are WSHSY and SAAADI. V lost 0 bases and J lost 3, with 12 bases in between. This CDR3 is CASSESRGRNYEQYF. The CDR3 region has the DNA TGCGCCAGCAGTGAGTCTCGAGGACGGAACTACGAGCAGTACTTC.

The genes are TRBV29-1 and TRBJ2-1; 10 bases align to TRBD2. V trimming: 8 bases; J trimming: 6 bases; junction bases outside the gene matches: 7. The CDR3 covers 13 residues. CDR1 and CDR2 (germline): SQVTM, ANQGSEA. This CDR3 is CSTTGTSVNEQFF. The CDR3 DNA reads TGCAGCACAACCGGGACTAGCGTCAATGAGCAGTTCTTC.

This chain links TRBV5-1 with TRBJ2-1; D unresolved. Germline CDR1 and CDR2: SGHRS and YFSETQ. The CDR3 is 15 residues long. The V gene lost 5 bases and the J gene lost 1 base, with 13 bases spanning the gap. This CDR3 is CASRAWAESYNEQFF. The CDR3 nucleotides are TGCGCCAGCAGGGCCTGGGCTGAGTCCTACAATGAGCAGTTCTTC.

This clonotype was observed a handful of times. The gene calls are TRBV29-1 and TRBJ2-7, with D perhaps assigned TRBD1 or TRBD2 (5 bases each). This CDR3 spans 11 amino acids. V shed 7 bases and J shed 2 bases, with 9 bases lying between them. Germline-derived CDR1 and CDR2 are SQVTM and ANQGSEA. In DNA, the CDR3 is TGCAGCGGTTCGGGGCCCTACGAGCAGTACTTC. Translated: CSGSGPYEQYF.

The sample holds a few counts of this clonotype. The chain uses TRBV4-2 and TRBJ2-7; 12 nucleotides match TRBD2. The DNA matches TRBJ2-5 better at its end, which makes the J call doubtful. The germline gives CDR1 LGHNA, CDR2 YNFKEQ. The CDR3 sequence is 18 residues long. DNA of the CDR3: TGTGCCAGCAGCCAAGATCTGGCTAGCGGGGGGGCCGGAGAGACCCAGTACTTC. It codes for CASSQDLASGGAGETQYF.

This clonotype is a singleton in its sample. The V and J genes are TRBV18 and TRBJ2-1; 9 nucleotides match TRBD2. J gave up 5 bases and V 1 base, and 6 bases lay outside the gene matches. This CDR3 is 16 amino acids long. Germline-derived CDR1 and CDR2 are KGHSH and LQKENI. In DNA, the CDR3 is TGTGCCAGCTCACCACAGGGACTAGCCGCCCACAATGAGCAGTTCTTC. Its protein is CASSPQGLAAHNEQFF. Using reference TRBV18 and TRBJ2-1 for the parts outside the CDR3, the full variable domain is NAGVMQNPRHLVRRRGQEARLRCSPMKGHSHVYWYRQLPEEGLKFMVYLQKENIIDESGMPKERFSAEFPKEGPSILRIQQVVRGDSAAYFCASSPQGLAAHNEQFFGPGTRLTVL.

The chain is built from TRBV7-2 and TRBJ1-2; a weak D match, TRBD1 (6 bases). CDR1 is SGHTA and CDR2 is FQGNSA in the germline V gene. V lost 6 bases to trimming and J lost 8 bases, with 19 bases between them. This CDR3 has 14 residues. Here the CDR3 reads CASSHNRDGRGYTF. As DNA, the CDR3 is TGTGCCAGCAGTCACAACAGGGACGGCAGAGGCTACACCTTC.

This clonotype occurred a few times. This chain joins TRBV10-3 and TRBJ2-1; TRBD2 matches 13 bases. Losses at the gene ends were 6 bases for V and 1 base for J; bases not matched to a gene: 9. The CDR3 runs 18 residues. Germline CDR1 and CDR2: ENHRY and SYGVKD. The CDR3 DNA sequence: TGTGCCATCAGGCCGACTAGCGGGGGGCTCTCTTCCTACAATGAGCAGTTCTTC. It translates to CAIRPTSGGLSSYNEQFF.

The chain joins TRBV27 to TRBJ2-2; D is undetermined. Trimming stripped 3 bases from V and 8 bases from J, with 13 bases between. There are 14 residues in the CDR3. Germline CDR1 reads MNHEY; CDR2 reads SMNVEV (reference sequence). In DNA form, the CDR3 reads TGTGCCAGCAGTTTTGTCGCCATGTCGGGGGAGCTGTTTTTT. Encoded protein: CASSFVAMSGELFF.

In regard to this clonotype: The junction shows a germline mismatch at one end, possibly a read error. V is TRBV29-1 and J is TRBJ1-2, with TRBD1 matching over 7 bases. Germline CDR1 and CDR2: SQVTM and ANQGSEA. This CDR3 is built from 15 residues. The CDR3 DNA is TGCAGCGTTGACCTACAACGACAGGGAAACTCTGGCTACACCTTC. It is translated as CSVDLQRQGNSGYTF.